What follows are 10 T cell receptor beta chains derived from one specimen sequenced in a study of blood T cell repertoires in COVID-19 (TCRdb year 2020). To prepare the library, the immunoSEQ multiplex PCR assay was applied. Not all clones reach the TCRdb copy of this immuneACCESS table, which keeps in-frame sequences only. Checked studies attribute under half of the gap to unresolved V genes and leave the rest unexplained. The sample data list roughly 350,000 clones, and around 87% of these were observed just once. Roughly 6.3% of the sample is held by the ten biggest clonotypes. Specimen: peripheral blood. The receptors were gathered from a woman in her 50s with COVID-19, enrolled during active disease.

The V call is TRBV2, the J call TRBJ1-1; 7 nucleotides line up with TRBD1. This CDR3 has 15 residues. Germline V gives CDR1 SNHLY, CDR2 FYNNEI. The ends lost 0 bases at V and 10 bases at J; junction bases unmatched: 11. DNA of the CDR3: TGTGCCAGCAGTGAAGCCCCTCGTGACAGGGTCGGAGCTTTCTTT. Protein: CASSEAPRDRVGAFF.

Here the CDR3 reads CASSSRQGTNEKLFF. The CDR3 nucleotides are TGTGCCAGTAGTTCCCGACAGGGAACTAATGAAAAACTGTTTTTT. The rearrangement joins TRBV19 to TRBJ1-4; 7 bases align to TRBD1. Germline V gives CDR1 LNHDA, CDR2 SQIVND (reference sequence). The V gene end was trimmed by 5 bases and the J gene end by 1 base; junction bases not matched to a gene: 4. The CDR3 runs to 15 residues.

The chain is built from TRBV24-1 and TRBJ2-2; TRBD1 matches 9 bases. The germline V gene encodes CDR1 KGHDR and CDR2 SFDVKD. Trimming at V came to 4 bases and at J to 2 bases, leaving 16 bases not matched to a gene. This CDR3 is 20 amino acids long. CDR3 coding DNA: TGTGCCACCAGTGAGGAGGGACAGGGAACCAGAAGGCCTAACACCGGGGAGCTGTTTTTT. This translates into CATSEEGQGTRRPNTGELFF.

This chain links TRBV19 with TRBJ1-2; unclear D gene. This CDR3 is 13 amino acids long. Germline CDR1 is LNHDA and CDR2 is SQIVND (reference sequence). V was cut by 7 bases and J by 4 bases, with 13 bases left in between. CDR3 DNA sequence: TGTGCCAGTATGGAGCCGACCGGCTATGGCTACACCTTC. The encoded protein is CASMEPTGYGYTF.

The V and J genes are TRBV29-1 and TRBJ2-1; D uncertain. Germline CDR1 and CDR2: SQVTM and ANQGSEA. Deletions cut 3 bases from V and 0 bases from J, with 6 bases between. The CDR3 consists of 13 residues. The CDR3 DNA is TGCAGCGTTGACAGGCTCTCCTACAATGAGCAGTTCTTC. It specifies CSVDRLSYNEQFF.

The chain carries TRBV7-6 and TRBJ1-1; 7 nucleotides align to TRBD1. Looked up from germline, CDR1 is SGHVS and CDR2 is FNYEAQ. V dropped 5 bases and J dropped 1; count of bases not matched to a gene: 13. The CDR3 runs to 17 residues. CDR3: CASSGPGGILANTEAFF. In DNA, the CDR3 is TGTGCCAGCAGCGGGCCAGGGGGAATCTTGGCGAACACTGAAGCTTTCTTT.

The V and J genes are TRBV15 and TRBJ1-5; the D is unclear. This CDR3 contains 14 residues. Germline lookup yields CDR1 LNHNV and CDR2 YYDKDF (reference sequence). V was cut by 1 base and J by 4 bases, with 8 bases left in between. CDR3 in DNA: TGTGCCACCAGCAGAGGACGGGAAAATCAGCCCCAGCATTTT. As protein: CATSRGRENQPQHF.

In DNA, the CDR3 is TGTGCCAGCTCACCACTGCCGGGACAGGGCTACGAGCAGTACTTC. Protein: CASSPLPGQGYEQYF. The chain uses TRBV18 and TRBJ2-7; 9 nucleotides agree with TRBD1. With 1 base clipped from V and 3 bases from J, the junction kept 4 bases outside the gene matches. Per the germline V gene, CDR1 is KGHSH and CDR2 is LQKENI. This CDR3 has 15 amino acids.

The chain uses TRBV2 and TRBJ1-2; TRBD1 is a possible D gene (5 bases). Germline V gives CDR1 SNHLY, CDR2 FYNNEI. V was pared by 0 bases and J by 8 bases, with 19 bases between. The CDR3 contains 16 residues. CDR3 amino acids: CASSEALRGGSRGYTF. The CDR3 bases are TGTGCCAGCAGTGAAGCGCTTCGGGGGGGTTCCAGGGGCTACACCTTC.

V is TRBV11-2 and J is TRBJ1-1, with 9 bases identical to TRBD1. Germline V CDR1 and CDR2: SGHAT, FQNNGV. CDR3 length: 14 residues. V was pared by 7 bases and J by 2 bases, with 5 bases of the junction left unmatched. In DNA form, the CDR3 reads TGTGCCAGCAAGTGGACAGGGGTTAACACTGAAGCTTTCTTT. Residues: CASKWTGVNTEAFF.